Presented here are 13 T cell receptor beta chains from one specimen sequenced in a study of blood T cell repertoires in COVID-19. The data were produced by immunoSEQ multiplex PCR, yet TCRdb's version contains in-frame clones alone and is incomplete. The profile shows around 190,000 clones, around 80% of them singletons. The sequenced sample was PBMCs or T cells enriched from blood (not recorded which). The origin of the receptors is a woman aged 45-65 years with acute COVID-19.

The chain is built from TRBV28 and TRBJ1-5; D might be TRBD1 (6 bases). This CDR3 is 16 amino acids long. Germline values: CDR1 MDHEN, CDR2 SYDVKM. Trimming cost V 6 bases and J 12 bases, with 27 bases left between them. CDR3: CASSPSGAQGKGNQHF. In nucleotides, the CDR3 is TGTGCCAGCAGCCCGAGCGGGGCGCAGGGGAAGGGGAACCAGCATTTT.

The chain combines TRBV15 with TRBJ1-5; a possible D gene is TRBD1 (6 bases). V lost 3 bases and J lost 7, with 16 bases in between. The V gene's germline CDR1 is LNHNV and CDR2 YYDKDF (reference sequence). The CDR3 has 15 amino acids. The CDR3 reads CATSRYRDTSQPQHF. The CDR3 coding sequence is TGTGCCACCAGCAGGTACCGGGACACAAGCCAGCCCCAGCATTTT.

This chain uses TRBV2 with TRBJ2-3, with TRBD1 matching 9 bases. With 10 bases clipped from V and 2 bases from J, the junction kept 10 bases outside the gene matches. This CDR3 is 15 amino acids long. CDR1 is SNHLY, CDR2 FYNNEI, per germline. The CDR3 is CATSLTGGPTDTQYF. DNA of the CDR3: TGTGCCACTTCCCTTACAGGGGGCCCCACAGATACGCAGTATTTT.

This chain joins TRBV29-1 and TRBJ2-3; 8 nucleotides agree with TRBD1. CDR1 is SQVTM, CDR2 ANQGSEA, per germline. The J segment lost 3 bases and the V segment lost 7 bases, leaving 9 bases of the junction unmatched. The CDR3 contains 14 residues. This chain's CDR3 is CSGQSRGRTDTQYF. For the CDR3, the DNA is TGCAGCGGTCAATCCAGGGGGCGGACAGATACGCAGTATTTT.

The chain combines TRBV28 with TRBJ1-1, with 10 bases matching TRBD1. V trimming: 6 bases; J trimming: 5 bases; junction bases outside the gene matches: 6. The germline CDR1 and CDR2 sequences are MDHEN and SYDVKM. The CDR3 totals 14 residues. The CDR3: CASSSDRGRTEAFF. The DNA for the CDR3 is TGTGCCAGCAGCAGTGACAGGGGGCGAACTGAAGCTTTCTTT.

The chain joins TRBV19 to TRBJ2-1; 8 nucleotides match TRBD2. Germline CDR1 reads LNHDA; CDR2 reads SQIVND (reference sequence). This CDR3 spans 16 amino acids. Trimming took 5 bases from V and 2 from J; bases not matched to a gene: 8. The CDR3 region has the DNA TGTGCCAGTAGTGTCCTGGCGGGGGGAGCCTACAATGAGCAGTTCTTC. It encodes CASSVLAGGAYNEQFF.

The V call is TRBV19, the J call TRBJ2-3, with TRBD1 as a possible D gene (7 bases). The germline V and J ends were trimmed by 5 bases and 9 bases, with 18 bases remaining between them. The CDR3 contains 14 residues. Germline V gene data show CDR1 as LNHDA and CDR2 as SQIVND (reference sequence). The CDR3 nucleotides are TGTGCCAGTAGTGGGAGACAGGGAGGTTGGACGCAGTATTTT. It encodes CASSGRQGGWTQYF.

This rearrangement joins TRBV3-1 (or the pseudogene TRBV3-2) to TRBJ1-2, with 7 bases matching TRBD1. With 6 bases clipped from V and 7 bases from J, the junction kept 8 bases outside the gene matches. The CDR3 is made up of 13 amino acids. The germline V gene encodes CDR1 LGHDT and CDR2 YNNKEL (reference sequence). Here the CDR3 DNA reads TGTGCCAGCAGTTTGCAGGGGGAGTCTGGCTACACCTTC. It encodes CASSLQGESGYTF.

The J gene is TRBJ1-6, the V gene TRBV5-6, with TRBD1 matching over 7 bases. J lost 8 bases, V lost 2 bases, and 4 bases had no gene match. The CDR3 length is 14 residues. Germline V gives CDR1 SGHDT, CDR2 YYEEEE. The CDR3 DNA follows: TGTGCCAGCAGCTTTACAGGGGCCTATTCACCCCTCCACTTT. It codes for CASSFTGAYSPLHF.

The chain employs TRBV2 and TRBJ1-2; D is unresolved. The CDR3 spans 13 residues. V dropped 7 bases and J dropped 8 bases, with 17 bases sitting between them. CDR1 is SNHLY and CDR2 is FYNNEI in the germline V gene. The CDR3 DNA reads TGTGCCAGCACCGAAGAGGTCGGTCAAGGCTACACCTTC. Amino acids: CASTEEVGQGYTF.

This clone was observed a handful of times. V usage is TRBV7-9 and J usage is TRBJ2-2, with 7 bases lining up with TRBD2. Germline V CDR1 and CDR2: SEHNR, FQNEAQ (reference sequence). Losses at the gene ends were 5 bases for V and 6 bases for J; bases not matched to a gene: 12. The CDR3 totals 16 residues. In DNA, the CDR3 is TGTGCCAGCAGCGGGCGCGAGCGGGGAGGTCCCGGGGAGCTGTTTTTT. This codes for CASSGRERGGPGELFF. The full variable domain, rest sourced from reference TRBV7-9 and TRBJ2-2, is DTGVSQNPRHKITKRGQNVTFRCDPISEHNRLYWYRQTLGQGPEFLTYFQNEAQLEKSRLLSDRFSAERPKGSFSTLEIQRTEQGDSAMYLCASSGRERGGPGELFFGEGSRLTVL.

This chain joins TRBV2 and TRBJ1-6; D gene unclear. The CDR3 has 14 residues. Deletions cut 1 base from V and 11 bases from J, with 12 bases between. Germline V gene data show CDR1 as SNHLY and CDR2 as FYNNEI. The CDR3 reads CASSEGGSSAPLHF. The CDR3 nucleotides read TGTGCCAGCAGTGAAGGCGGGTCCAGTGCACCCCTCCACTTT.

V and J are TRBV21-1 and TRBJ2-7; the table assigns TRBD2, which was not confirmed against the DNA. TRBV21-1 is flagged as a pseudogene. This CDR3 has 13 amino acids. CDR3 bases: TGTGCCAGCAGCACAAGCGGCTTCCACGAGCAGTACGTC. Its protein is CASSTSGFHEQYV.